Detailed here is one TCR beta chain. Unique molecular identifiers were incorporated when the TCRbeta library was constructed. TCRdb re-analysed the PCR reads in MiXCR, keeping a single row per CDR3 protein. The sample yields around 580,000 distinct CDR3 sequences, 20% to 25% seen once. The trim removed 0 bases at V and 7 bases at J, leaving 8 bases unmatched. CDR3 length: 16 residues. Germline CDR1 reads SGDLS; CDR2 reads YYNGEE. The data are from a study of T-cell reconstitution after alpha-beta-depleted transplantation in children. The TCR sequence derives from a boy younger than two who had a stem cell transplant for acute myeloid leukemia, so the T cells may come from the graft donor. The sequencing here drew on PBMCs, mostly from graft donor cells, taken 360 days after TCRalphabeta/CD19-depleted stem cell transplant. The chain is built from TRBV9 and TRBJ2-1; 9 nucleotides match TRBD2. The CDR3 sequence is CASSVEGSGGRNEQFF. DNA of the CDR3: TGTGCCAGCAGCGTAGAGGGTAGCGGGGGCCGAAATGAGCAGTTCTTC.